These 9 T cell receptor beta chains were sequenced from one sample in a study of OX40 agonist ivuxolimab in advanced cancers. Assay used: immunoSEQ multiplex PCR; TCRdb lists only in-frame clones, some missing. Of about 79,000 clones listed, more than 65% are singletons. The input for sequencing was CD4+ or CD8+ T cells sorted from blood, taken in a trial of the OX40 agonist ivuxolimab. These TCRs come from an adult with an advanced solid tumor such as melanoma, head and neck, liver or kidney cancer.

This clone came up once. The chain joins TRBV7-9 to TRBJ2-2, with D possibly matching TRBD2 (5 bases). Germline-derived CDR1 and CDR2 are SEHNR and FQNEAQ (reference sequence). The CDR3 extends over 15 amino acids. V was cut by 5 bases and J by 6 bases, with 16 bases left in between. The CDR3 loop is CASSISERRAGELFF. In DNA form, the CDR3 reads TGTGCCAGCAGCATTAGCGAACGTAGGGCCGGGGAGCTGTTTTTT. Drawing the rest from reference TRBV7-9 and TRBJ2-2, the complete variable domain is DTGVSQNPRHKITKRGQNVTFRCDPISEHNRLYWYRQTLGQGPEFLTYFQNEAQLEKSRLLSDRFSAERPKGSFSTLEIQRTEQGDSAMYLCASSISERRAGELFFGEGSRLTVL.

The rearrangement joins TRBV19 to TRBJ1-1, with D possibly being TRBD1 (5 bases). The V and J ends lost 4 bases and 4 bases respectively, with 10 bases between them. This CDR3 contains 13 residues. The germline gives CDR1 LNHDA, CDR2 SQIVND (reference sequence). The CDR3 region is CASSTVDTTEAFF. CDR3 bases: TGTGCCAGTAGTACCGTGGACACCACTGAAGCTTTCTTT.

V is TRBV6-1 and J is TRBJ1-4, with D possibly matching TRBD1 (5 bases). The germline CDR1 and CDR2 sequences are MNHNS and SASEGT. V was clipped by 1 base and J by 4 bases, with 7 bases between them. This CDR3 spans 14 amino acids. The CDR3 coding sequence is TGTGCCAGCAGTGAAGACAGGCTTAATGAAAAACTGTTTTTT. Translated, it gives CASSEDRLNEKLFF.

The chain joins TRBV4-2 to TRBJ2-1; 11 nucleotides line up with TRBD2. CDR1 is LGHNA, CDR2 YNFKEQ, per germline. The CDR3 loop spans 16 amino acids. Trimming took 4 bases from V and 3 from J; bases not matched to a gene: 5. The CDR3 loop reads CASSPRLAGSYNEQFF. The CDR3 nucleotides read TGTGCCAGCAGCCCCCGACTAGCGGGAAGCTACAATGAGCAGTTCTTC.

The V and J genes are TRBV27 and TRBJ1-5; D is perhaps TRBD1 (6 bases). Trimming took off 11 bases at V and 5 bases at J, with 16 bases between the two ends. The germline CDR1 and CDR2 sequences are MNHEY and SMNVEV (reference sequence). The CDR3 sequence is 13 residues long. CDR3 loop: CASQWGPYQPQHF. The CDR3 nucleotides read TGTGCCTCCCAGTGGGGGCCTTATCAGCCCCAGCATTTT.

V gene TRBV6-1 combines with J gene TRBJ1-5; D is unresolved. Germline loops: CDR1 MNHNS, CDR2 SASEGT. The CDR3 has 15 amino acids. Trimming removed 2 bases at V and 1 base at J, with 9 bases between. The CDR3 sequence is CASSEQPMSNQPQHF. The CDR3, as DNA: TGTGCCAGCAGTGAACAGCCTATGAGCAATCAGCCCCAGCATTTT.

The V call is TRBV5-1, the J call TRBJ2-5; D is unclear. Germline assignment: CDR1 SGHRS and CDR2 YFSETQ. The CDR3 contains 15 residues. Deletions cut 4 bases from V and 1 base from J, with 14 bases between. CDR3 residues: CASSPALGPQETQYF. CDR3 nucleotides: TGCGCCAGCAGCCCGGCTCTAGGTCCCCAAGAGACCCAGTACTTC.

This clone was seen more than once but under ten times. The rearrangement links TRBV4-1 to TRBJ2-2; D is perhaps TRBD1 (8 bases). This CDR3 region has 16 residues. Trimming stripped 2 bases from V and 4 bases from J, with 14 bases between. The germline V gene has CDR1 MGHRA and CDR2 YSYEKL. CDR3 nucleotides: TGCGCCAGCAGCCAACTCACAGGGGGGGGCACCGGGGAGCTGTTTTTT. This gives the protein CASSQLTGGGTGELFF.

The chain is built from TRBV11-2 and TRBJ2-3; D not resolved. The CDR3 contains 14 residues. Germline V gene lookup returns CDR1 SGHAT and CDR2 FQNNGV. Trimming pared 2 bases from V and 4 bases from J, leaving 10 bases between. The CDR3 DNA is TGTGCCAGCAGCTTACAGGTTAGAGCAGATACGCAGTATTTT. Its translation is CASSLQVRADTQYF.